The T cell receptor beta chain under discussion was sequenced for a study of shared clonotypes between healthy human individuals. Study as a whole: A donor's plate count was three for CD4 naive and three for CD4 memory; CD8 naive had two and CD8 memory one. Study results and caveats: Naive subsets, compared against memory subsets, generally had larger estimated richness values. Generation of non-shared clonotypes was less probable than generation of clonotypes shared by all four donors.

To note about this clone: Its antigen is as yet unknown.

This table comes from immunoSEQ multiplex PCR, and its TCRdb copy is limited to in-frame clones, with some not included. The table includes roughly 2.6 million clones, around nine tenths detected once. The CDR3 sequence is 15 residues long. CDR1 is SGDLS and CDR2 is YYNGEE in the germline V gene. Trimming removed 5 bases from V and 4 bases from J; junction bases left unmatched: 8. Input material: naive CD4+ T cells sorted from blood. The subset was: CD45RA+ positively selected. The receptor's source is a man between 18 and 35 years old in good health. This sequence joins TRBV9 and TRBJ2-1, with 8 bases fitting TRBD2. CDR3 sequence reads: CASSNGRAKYNEQFF. CDR3 bases: TGTGCCAGCAGTAACGGGAGGGCCAAGTACAATGAGCAGTTCTTC.